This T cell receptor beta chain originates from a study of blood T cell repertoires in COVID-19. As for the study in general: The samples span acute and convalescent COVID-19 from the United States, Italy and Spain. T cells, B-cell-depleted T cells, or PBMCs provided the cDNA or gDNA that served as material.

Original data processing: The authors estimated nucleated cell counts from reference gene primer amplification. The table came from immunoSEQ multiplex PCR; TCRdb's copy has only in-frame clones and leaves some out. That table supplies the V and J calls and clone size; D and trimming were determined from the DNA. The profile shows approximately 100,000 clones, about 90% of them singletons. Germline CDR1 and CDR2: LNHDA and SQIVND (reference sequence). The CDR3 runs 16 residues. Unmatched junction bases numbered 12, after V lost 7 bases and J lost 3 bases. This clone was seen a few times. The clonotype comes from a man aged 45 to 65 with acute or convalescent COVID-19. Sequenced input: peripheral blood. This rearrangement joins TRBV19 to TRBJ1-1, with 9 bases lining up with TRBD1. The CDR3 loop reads CASKSQPGQGYTEAFF. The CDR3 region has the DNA TGTGCCAGTAAAAGTCAACCGGGACAGGGATACACTGAAGCTTTCTTT.